This TCR beta chain was documented in a study of identical twins. With respect to this clonotype: Antigen: not known.

The authors used template switching to add a universal primer site and gave cDNA unique molecular identifiers. From the 5' RACE reads, TCRdb called clonotypes with MiXCR, one entry per CDR3 protein. The data hold 1,800,000 or so distinct CDR3 sequences, with roughly 35% observed a single time. Study-wide results and limits: Modeled out-of-frame TCR alpha sharing in monozygotic twins fell below observed levels. Within cord blood, abundant beta clonotypes carried fewer insertions, but memory repertoires showed no such trend.

The sequence was collected from a newborn girl in good health. Sequencing used cord blood.

The CDR3 reads CASSSRSGAADTQYF. CDR3 bases: TGTGCCAGCAGTTCACGCAGCGGGGCCGCAGATACGCAGTATTTT. This chain uses TRBV11-1 with TRBJ2-3; 7 positions match TRBD2. The trim removed 6 bases at V and 4 bases at J, leaving 10 bases unmatched. Germline assignment: CDR1 SGHAT and CDR2 FQDESV (reference sequence). This CDR3 comprises 15 residues.